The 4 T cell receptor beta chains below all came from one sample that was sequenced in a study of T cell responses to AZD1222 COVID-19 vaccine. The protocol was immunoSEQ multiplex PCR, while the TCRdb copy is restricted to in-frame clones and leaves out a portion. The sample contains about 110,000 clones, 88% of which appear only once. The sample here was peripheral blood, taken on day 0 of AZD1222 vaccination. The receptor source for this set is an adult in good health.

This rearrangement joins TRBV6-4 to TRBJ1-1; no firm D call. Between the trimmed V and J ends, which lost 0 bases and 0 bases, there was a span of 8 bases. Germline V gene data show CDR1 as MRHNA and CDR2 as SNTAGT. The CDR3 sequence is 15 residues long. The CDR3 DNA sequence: TGTGCCAGCAGTGACTCGACGGGATTGAACACTGAAGCTTTCTTT. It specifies CASSDSTGLNTEAFF.

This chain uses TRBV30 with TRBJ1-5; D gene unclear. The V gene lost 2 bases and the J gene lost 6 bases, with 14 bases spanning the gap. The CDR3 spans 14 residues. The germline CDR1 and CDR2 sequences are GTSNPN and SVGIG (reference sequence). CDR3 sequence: CAWSTGMGGQPQHF. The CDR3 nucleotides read TGTGCCTGGAGTACTGGAATGGGAGGTCAGCCCCAGCATTTT.

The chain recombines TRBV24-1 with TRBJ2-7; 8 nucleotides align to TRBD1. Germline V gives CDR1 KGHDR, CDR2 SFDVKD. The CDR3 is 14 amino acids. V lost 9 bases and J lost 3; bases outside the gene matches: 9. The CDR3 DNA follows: TGTGCCACCTCAATACCGACAGGGGACTACGAGCAGTACTTC. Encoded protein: CATSIPTGDYEQYF.

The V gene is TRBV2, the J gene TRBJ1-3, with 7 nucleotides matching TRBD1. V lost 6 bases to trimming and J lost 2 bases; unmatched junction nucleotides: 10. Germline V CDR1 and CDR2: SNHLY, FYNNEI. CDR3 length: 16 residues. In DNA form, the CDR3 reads TGTGCCAGCAGCCGTGGGGTTACAGGGGCTGGAAACACCATATATTTT. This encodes CASSRGVTGAGNTIYF.